Each of the 10 T cell receptor beta chains below was sequenced from the same sample in a study of CD8+ T cells in alopecia areata. Sequencing used cDNA as its template, made by extracting RNA and reverse transcribing it. Method: immunoSEQ multiplex PCR; TCRdb's copy keeps in-frame clones and lacks some. The repertoire holds under 40,000 clones, with approximately 60% as singletons. Specimen: NKG2D-high CD8+ T cells sorted from blood. All receptors come from a human donor with alopecia areata.

The CDR3 reads CASSWATQGGDIQYF. DNA of the CDR3: TGTGCCAGCAGCTGGGCCACCCAGGGTGGGGACATTCAGTACTTC. V gene TRBV7-8 combines with J gene TRBJ2-4; possibly TRBD1 for D (5 bases). V was shortened by 4 bases and J by 8 bases, with 18 bases between the two germline ends. The CDR3 loop spans 15 amino acids. Germline CDR1 SGHVS, CDR2 FQNEAQ. Variable domain in full (rest from reference TRBV7-8 and TRBJ2-4): GAGVSQSPRYKVAKRGQDVALRCDPISGHVSLFWYQQALGQGPEFLTYFQNEAQLDKSGLPSDRFFAERPEGSVSTLKIQRTQQEDSAVYLCASSWATQGGDIQYFGAGTRLSVL.

This clone came up a few times. CDR3 sequence (DNA): TGCAGCGTTGAATTAGCGGGAGGGGGCAATGAGCAGTTCTTC. It is translated as CSVELAGGGNEQFF. The chain combines TRBV29-1 with TRBJ2-1, with 11 bases lining up with TRBD2. Unmatched junction bases numbered 3, after V lost 2 bases and J lost 6 bases. The CDR3 length is 14 residues. The germline V gene encodes CDR1 SQVTM and CDR2 ANQGSEA.

The chain employs TRBV7-9 and TRBJ1-2; TRBD1 is a possible D gene (5 bases). With 10 bases removed from V and 1 base from J, the gap between germline ends came to 7 bases. The CDR3 spans 11 residues. CDR1 and CDR2 (germline): SEHNR, FQNEAQ (reference sequence). The chain's CDR3 is CANGGNYGYTF. CDR3 nucleotide sequence: TGTGCCAACGGGGGTAACTATGGCTACACCTTC.

The chain is built from TRBV25-1 and TRBJ2-7; 7 bases line up with TRBD2. CDR1 and CDR2 from the germline V gene are MGHDK and SYGVNS. Trimming took 1 base from V and 5 from J; bases not matched to a gene: 8. The CDR3 consists of 15 residues. The CDR3, as DNA: TGTGCCAGCAGTGAATTGTCGCGGGAGACAGACGAGCAGTACTTC. Translating it yields CASSELSRETDEQYF.

The genes are TRBV20-1 and TRBJ2-7, with D possibly called TRBD1 or TRBD2 (5 bases each). The CDR3 spans 11 residues. Trimming removed 3 bases at V and 3 bases at J, with 6 bases between. Germline V gene lookup returns CDR1 DFQATT and CDR2 SNEGSKA (reference sequence). CDR3 sequence: CSARRGYEQYF. The CDR3 DNA reads as TGCAGTGCTAGGAGGGGCTACGAGCAGTACTTC.

This clone was counted a few times. The chain has TRBV28 and TRBJ2-5; unclear D gene. The CDR3 contains 16 residues. Trimming took off 3 bases at V and 5 bases at J, with 19 bases between the two ends. Per the germline V gene, CDR1 is MDHEN and CDR2 is SYDVKM. The CDR3 loop is CASSLVSAGPRETQYF. CDR3 nucleotides: TGTGCCAGCAGTTTGGTGTCGGCAGGTCCCAGGGAGACCCAGTACTTC. Combining the CDR3 with reference TRBV28 and TRBJ2-5 gives the whole variable domain DVKVTQSSRYLVKRTGEKVFLECVQDMDHENMFWYRQDPGLGLRLIYFSYDVKMKEKGDIPEGYSVSREKKERFSLILESASTNQTSMYLCASSLVSAGPRETQYFGPGTRLLVL.

V usage is TRBV13 and J usage is TRBJ2-5, with 7 positions matching TRBD2. The ends lost 2 bases at V and 5 bases at J; junction bases unmatched: 8. Germline V gene data show CDR1 as PRHDT and CDR2 as FYEKMQ (reference sequence). The CDR3 has 15 amino acids. The CDR3, as DNA: TGTGCCAGCAGCTTACAAGGAGCGGGGTTGGAGACCCAGTACTTC. It specifies CASSLQGAGLETQYF.

This clone came up a few times. The genes are TRBV2 and TRBJ2-2; 10 nucleotides agree with TRBD2. Germline V gene sequence: CDR1 SNHLY, CDR2 FYNNEI. The CDR3 loop spans 14 amino acids. J gave up 7 bases and V 4 bases, and 3 bases lay outside the gene matches. CDR3 sequence reads: CASSASGRVGELFF. As DNA, the CDR3 is TGTGCCAGCAGTGCTAGCGGGAGAGTCGGGGAGCTGTTTTTT.

This clone was observed a handful of times. J is TRBJ2-3 and V is TRBV11-2, with D maybe TRBD1 (5 bases). The germline gives CDR1 SGHAT, CDR2 FQNNGV. The CDR3 extends over 14 amino acids. V was pared by 5 bases and J by 3 bases, with 12 bases between. CDR3 sequence (DNA): TGTGCCAGCAGCCTCGGACACGGGACAGATACGCAGTATTTT. Translation: CASSLGHGTDTQYF.

This clone has only a few counts. Here the CDR3 DNA reads TGTGCCAGCAGCTCGCGTGCCGGGGACTCCTACGAGCAGTACTTC. Its translation: CASSSRAGDSYEQYF. This sequence joins TRBV9 and TRBJ2-7; perhaps TRBD2 as D (5 bases). This CDR3 contains 15 residues. Trimming shortened V by 4 bases and J by 0 bases, and 14 bases separated the two germline ends. Germline V gene sequence: CDR1 SGDLS, CDR2 YYNGEE.